The 29 T cell receptor beta chains in this list originate from one sample, sequenced in a study of T cells in Graves' hyperthyroidism and ophthalmopathy. Amplification of TCR beta CDR3 regions was performed using RNA transcripts as template. Researchers ran a first-round RT-PCR on the TCR CDR3 using the HTBI primer set. A single record per CDR3 protein comes from TCRdb applying MiXCR to the multiplex PCR reads. The table shows 550,000 to 850,000 distinct CDR3 sequences, with over 15% occurring only once. Sequencing was carried out using blood. These TCRs come from a woman in her forties or fifties with Graves' hyperthyroidism that later progressed to Graves' ophthalmopathy.

In its sample, this clonotype was seen many times. The V gene is TRBV7-3, the J gene TRBJ2-1; 7 nucleotides match TRBD2. V was pared by 3 bases and J by 6 bases, with 11 bases of the junction left unmatched. Per germline, CDR1 SGHTA and CDR2 FQGTGA. The CDR3 runs to 16 residues. CDR3: CASSLISGGGGNEQFF. The DNA for the CDR3 is TGTGCCAGCAGCTTGATCAGTGGTGGGGGGGGCAATGAGCAGTTCTTC.

The chain couples TRBV11-2 to TRBJ2-5; D perhaps matches TRBD1 (6 bases). Germline CDR1 SGHAT, CDR2 FQNNGV. The CDR3 covers 15 residues. V was pared by 6 bases and J by 3 bases, with 17 bases between. The CDR3 loop is CASRTGLGFKETQYF. CDR3 DNA sequence: TGTGCCAGCAGAACAGGGCTGGGATTTAAAGAGACCCAGTACTTC. Based on the CDR3 plus reference TRBV11-2 and TRBJ2-5, the full variable domain is EAGVAQSPRYKIIEKRQSVAFWCNPISGHATLYWYQQILGQGPKLLIQFQNNGVVDDSQLPKDRFSAERLKGVDSTLKIQPAKLEDSAVYLCASRTGLGFKETQYFGPGTRLLVL.

The chain joins TRBV11-2 to TRBJ2-5; tentatively, D is TRBD2 (5 bases). This CDR3 is built from 13 residues. Looked up from germline, CDR1 is SGHAT and CDR2 is FQNNGV. V was clipped by 5 bases and J by 5 bases, with 12 bases between them. CDR3 bases: TGTGCCAGCAGCCCGCGGGTCTGGGAGACCCAGTACTTC. It specifies CASSPRVWETQYF.

This clonotype was recorded many times. This sequence joins TRBV13 and TRBJ1-2; possible D gene TRBD1, 6 bases. This CDR3 is 13 amino acids long. From germline, CDR1 is PRHDT and CDR2 FYEKMQ (reference sequence). V lost 2 bases to trimming and J lost 8 bases, with 12 bases between them. The CDR3 region is CASSLRGVRGYTF. CDR3 nucleotides: TGTGCCAGCAGCTTAAGGGGGGTTCGCGGCTACACCTTC.

This clonotype came up a few times. The V gene is TRBV6-1, the J gene TRBJ2-2; 10 bases agree with TRBD2. J gave up 4 bases and V 7 bases, and 6 bases lay outside the gene matches. CDR1 is MNHNS, CDR2 SASEGT, per germline. The CDR3 sequence is 15 residues long. For the CDR3, the DNA is TGTGCCAGCAACCTTTTAGCGGGAGGCACCGGGGAGCTGTTTTTT. Translated, it gives CASNLLAGGTGELFF.

The chain couples TRBV10-3 to TRBJ1-1; a possible D gene is TRBD1 (6 bases). Trimming stripped 2 bases from V and 3 bases from J, with 7 bases between. CDR3 size: 13 residues. CDR1 and CDR2 (germline): ENHRY, SYGVKD. CDR3 coding DNA: TGTGCCATCAGTGAGGGACAGTACACTGAAGCTTTCTTT. Its protein product is CAISEGQYTEAFF.

This clonotype was counted between two and nine times. The chain uses TRBV11-3 and TRBJ2-5; the match to TRBD2 covers 11 bases. This CDR3 comprises 15 residues. Germline V gene lookup returns CDR1 SGHNT and CDR2 YENEEA. The junction had 7 bases not matched to a gene; V was cut back by 5 bases and J by 5 bases. CDR3 sequence reads: CASSDRLAGQETQYF. CDR3 nucleotides: TGTGCCAGCAGCGACCGACTAGCGGGGCAGGAGACCCAGTACTTC.

In its sample, this clonotype was seen many times. The junction departs from the called germline gene at one end, perhaps through a read error. This chain links TRBV5-1 with TRBJ1-1; D is unclear. This CDR3 has 11 amino acids. Germline V gives CDR1 SGHRS, CDR2 YFSETQ. The CDR3 DNA sequence: TGTGCCAGCAGCTTGGGCTTTGAAGCTTTCTTT. As protein: CASSLGFEAFF.

The V gene is TRBV9, the J gene TRBJ1-5; D not certain. The CDR3 spans 13 residues. Trimming took 2 bases from V and 5 from J, leaving 8 bases between them. The V gene's germline CDR1 is SGDLS and CDR2 YYNGEE. In nucleotides, the CDR3 is TGTGCCAGCAGCGTTTACAGCGATCAGCCCCAGCATTTT. This codes for CASSVYSDQPQHF.

The V call is TRBV7-9, the J call TRBJ2-1; 8 nucleotides agree with TRBD1. Per the germline V gene, CDR1 is SEHNR and CDR2 is FQNEAQ (reference sequence). V dropped 5 bases and J dropped 10; count of bases not matched to a gene: 7. This CDR3 comprises 13 residues. The CDR3 nucleotides read TGTGCCAGCAGCCCCAGGGGGCTCACGGAGCAGTTCTTC. The encoded protein is CASSPRGLTEQFF.

J is TRBJ2-3 and V is TRBV19; 10 bases line up with TRBD1. This CDR3 has 16 residues. CDR1 and CDR2 from the germline V gene are LNHDA and SQIVND (reference sequence). Trimming removed 6 bases from V and 2 bases from J; junction bases left unmatched: 8. The CDR3 sequence is CASSPTTGGDTDTQYF. CDR3 nucleotides: TGTGCCAGTAGCCCTACGACAGGGGGCGACACAGATACGCAGTATTTT.

There are many counts of this clonotype. As DNA, the CDR3 is TGTGCCAGCAGCCAAAGGGGGCAAACCGGGGAGCTGTTTTTT. This sequence encodes CASSQRGQTGELFF. V is TRBV3-1 and J is TRBJ2-2, with 7 nucleotides matching TRBD1. V trimming: 2 bases; J trimming: 5 bases; junction bases outside the gene matches: 2. The CDR3 is made up of 14 amino acids. CDR1 is LGHDT and CDR2 is YNNKEL in the germline V gene (reference sequence).

The gene calls are TRBV7-9 and TRBJ1-3; maybe TRBD1 (6 bases). The CDR3 totals 14 residues. The germline V gene has CDR1 SEHNR and CDR2 FQNEAQ (reference sequence). The ends were cut back, 5 bases at V and 6 bases at J, with 14 bases in the middle. Here the CDR3 reads CASSPRDTLNTIYF. CDR3 in DNA: TGTGCCAGCAGCCCCCGGGACACTTTAAACACCATATATTTT.

Worth noting for this clonotype: The junction shows a germline mismatch at one end, possibly a read error. The chain couples TRBV10-3 to TRBJ2-3; 10 nucleotides match TRBD1. Germline CDR1 ENHRY, CDR2 SYGVKD. The CDR3 has 15 amino acids. The CDR3 DNA reads as TGTGCCATCAGCCGTGGGGACAGGGGCACAGATGCGCAGTATTTT. It translates to CAISRGDRGTDAQYF.

J is TRBJ2-7 and V is TRBV7-2; 12 bases fit TRBD1. Germline CDR1 reads SGHTA; CDR2 reads FQGNSA. V gave up 4 bases and J gave up 7 bases; unmatched junction bases: 5. The CDR3 is 14 residues long. The CDR3 DNA sequence: TGTGCCAGCAGCTCGGGACAGGGGGCGAAGGAGCAGTACTTC. It encodes CASSSGQGAKEQYF.

The chain has TRBV6-5 and TRBJ2-1, with TRBD2 identical over 14 bases. Trimming cost V 3 bases and J 0 bases; bases outside gene matches: 7. Germline lookup yields CDR1 MNHEY and CDR2 SVGAGI. This CDR3 comprises 19 residues. CDR3 sequence: CASSYYGTSGGPSYNEQFF. In nucleotides, the CDR3 is TGTGCCAGCAGTTATTACGGGACTAGCGGGGGCCCCTCCTACAATGAGCAGTTCTTC.

This clonotype was detected ten times or more. The chain recombines TRBV5-1 with TRBJ2-3, with TRBD2 matching over 14 bases. Trimming took 4 bases from V and 8 from J; bases not matched to a gene: 3. CDR1 is SGHRS and CDR2 is YFSETQ in the germline V gene. The CDR3 runs to 14 residues. In DNA form, the CDR3 reads TGCGCCAGCAGCGAGGGACTAGCGGGGGTTACGCAGTATTTT. Translating it yields CASSEGLAGVTQYF.

The table lists this clonotype with many counts. V is TRBV18 and J is TRBJ1-2; 7 bases fit TRBD1. The CDR3 is made up of 13 amino acids. Per germline, CDR1 KGHSH and CDR2 LQKENI. V was pared by 5 bases and J by 8 bases, with 8 bases of the junction left unmatched. The CDR3 DNA is TGTGCCAGCTCATCGAGCAGGGGGTACGGCTACACCTTC. It codes for CASSSSRGYGYTF.

The chain uses TRBV9 and TRBJ1-2, with a tentative D call TRBD1 (5 bases). Trimming cost V 3 bases and J 5 bases, with 8 bases left between them. The CDR3 has 12 amino acids. Germline CDR1 is SGDLS and CDR2 is YYNGEE. CDR3: CASSADRYGYTF. The CDR3, as DNA: TGTGCCAGCAGCGCAGACAGATATGGCTACACCTTC. The whole variable domain, remainder taken from reference TRBV9 and TRBJ1-2, is DSGVTQTPKHLITATGQRVTLRCSPRSGDLSVYWYQQSLDQGLQFLIQYYNGEERAKGNILERFSAQQFPDLHSELNLSSLELGDSALYFCASSADRYGYTFGSGTRLTVV.

This clonotype was seen a few times. The rearrangement links TRBV7-2 to TRBJ1-5; perhaps TRBD1 as D (5 bases). Per the germline V gene, CDR1 is SGHTA and CDR2 is FQGNSA. This CDR3 spans 14 amino acids. V gave up 5 bases and J gave up 2 bases, with 10 bases separating them. CDR3 loop: CASSRGPGNQPQHF. CDR3 nucleotide sequence: TGTGCCAGCAGCCGGGGCCCCGGCAATCAGCCCCAGCATTTT.

There are many counts of this clonotype. V gene TRBV7-2 combines with J gene TRBJ1-4; the match to TRBD1 covers 8 bases. Germline lookup yields CDR1 SGHTA and CDR2 FQGNSA. After removal of 5 bases from V and 6 bases from J, the junction contained 8 bases not matched to a gene. This CDR3 has 15 residues. The CDR3 DNA reads as TGTGCCAGCAGCACAAGACAGGGGCGCTATGAAAAACTGTTTTTT. Translated, it gives CASSTRQGRYEKLFF. The full variable domain, rest sourced from reference TRBV7-2 and TRBJ1-4, is GAGVSQSPSNKVTEKGKDVELRCDPISGHTALYWYRQSLGQGLEFLIYFQGNSAPDKSGLPSDRFSAERTGGSVSTLTIQRTQQEDSAVYLCASSTRQGRYEKLFFGSGTQLSVL.

The CDR3 DNA is TGTGCCAGTAGTATCGGCAGGGGGGGCACTGAAGCTTTCTTT. Protein product: CASSIGRGGTEAFF. The chain uses TRBV19 and TRBJ1-1; 7 bases line up with TRBD1. The ends lost 3 bases at V and 4 bases at J; junction bases unmatched: 5. The CDR3 runs 14 residues. CDR1 and CDR2 (germline): LNHDA, SQIVND (reference sequence).

This rearrangement joins TRBV14 to TRBJ2-3; D possibly matches TRBD1 or TRBD2 (5 bases each). Per the germline V gene, CDR1 is SGHDN and CDR2 is FVKESK. The CDR3 runs 16 residues. Deletions cut 2 bases from V and 3 bases from J, with 15 bases between. The CDR3 DNA sequence: TGTGCCAGCAGCCAACGTCAGCTTGGGGGAACAGATACGCAGTATTTT. This sequence encodes CASSQRQLGGTDTQYF. The full variable domain, in which reference TRBV14 and TRBJ2-3 provide the parts outside the CDR3, is EAGVTQFPSHSVIEKGQTVTLRCDPISGHDNLYWYRRVMGKEIKFLLHFVKESKQDESGMPNNRFLAERTGGTYSTLKVQPAELEDSGVYFCASSQRQLGGTDTQYFGPGTRLTVL.

CDR3 sequence: CASSLGAGGREQYF. CDR3 sequence (DNA): TGTGCCAGCAGCTTGGGGGCCGGCGGGAGGGAGCAGTACTTC. V usage is TRBV5-6 and J usage is TRBJ2-7; 8 positions match TRBD2. Germline CDR1 reads SGHDT; CDR2 reads YYEEEE. Unmatched junction bases numbered 6, after V lost 0 bases and J lost 7 bases. The CDR3 contains 14 residues.

This chain links TRBV7-2 with TRBJ1-2, with D possibly matching TRBD1 (5 bases). V lost 2 bases and J 6 bases, leaving 16 bases between the germline ends. CDR1 is SGHTA, CDR2 FQGNSA, per germline. CDR3 length equals 15 residues. The CDR3 DNA reads TGTGCCAGCAGCTTACAATCAGGGATCTCCGATGGCTACACCTTC. It is translated as CASSLQSGISDGYTF.

This clonotype has just a few counts. This sequence joins TRBV3-1 and TRBJ2-1; TRBD2 might be the D (6 bases). Germline V gene lookup returns CDR1 LGHDT and CDR2 YNNKEL (reference sequence). With 1 base removed from V and 8 bases from J, the gap between germline ends came to 15 bases. The CDR3 runs to 15 residues. The CDR3 DNA follows: TGTGCCAGCAGCCAAGGGACCCTAGCGATCTATGAGCAGTTCTTC. It yields the protein CASSQGTLAIYEQFF.

This clonotype was counted between two and nine times. V and J are TRBV20-1 and TRBJ1-1; D ambiguous. Trimming took 0 bases from V and 5 from J, leaving 13 bases between them. The CDR3 has 14 amino acids. Germline CDR1 and CDR2: DFQATT and SNEGSKA (reference sequence). The CDR3 region is CSARDQVAWTEAFF. CDR3 DNA: TGCAGTGCTAGAGATCAGGTGGCATGGACTGAAGCTTTCTTT.

The chain employs TRBV3-1 and TRBJ1-1; D is undetermined. This CDR3 region has 14 residues. The ends were cut back, 1 base at V and 3 bases at J, with 9 bases in the middle. CDR1 is LGHDT and CDR2 is YNNKEL in the germline V gene (reference sequence). For the CDR3, the DNA is TGTGCCAGCAGCCAAGTTAGAACAGACACTGAAGCTTTCTTT. Translation: CASSQVRTDTEAFF.

The rearrangement joins TRBV5-1 to TRBJ2-7; TRBD2 is a possible D gene (6 bases). V was shortened by 0 bases and J by 4 bases, with 11 bases between the two germline ends. The CDR3 loop spans 14 amino acids. Germline CDR1 is SGHRS and CDR2 is YFSETQ. This chain's CDR3 is CASSLASGRYEQYF. The CDR3 DNA sequence: TGCGCCAGCAGCTTGGCGTCAGGGAGGTACGAGCAGTACTTC.